These T cell receptor beta chains were read from a single sample in a study of blood T cell repertoires in COVID-19. Generated by immunoSEQ multiplex PCR, the TCRdb table keeps only in-frame clones and is missing some. Of 120,000 to 150,000 clones listed, about 83% are singletons. The material sequenced was PBMCs or T cells enriched from blood (not recorded which). The receptors originated from a woman aged 50 to 60 who had been exposed to COVID-19. The CDR3 runs from the conserved cysteine through the conserved F or W. Each record gives: clone size, V gene, D gene, J gene, CDR3 DNA, CDR3 protein. D genes are given only for firm matches. Not all rows give a size; the values are once, few, many and, for expanded clones, a class.

size: -; V: TRBV9; D: TRBD2; J: TRBJ2-1; DNA: TGTGCCAGCAGCCTCAGAGTAGCGGGTAATGAGCAGTTCTTC; CDR3: CASSLRVAGNEQFF
size: -; V: TRBV11-2; D: TRBD1; J: TRBJ1-6; DNA: TGTGCCAGCAGCTTAACAGGGGCGATTTCACCCCTCCACTTT; CDR3: CASSLTGAISPLHF
size: -; V: TRBV7-9; D: -; J: TRBJ1-4; DNA: TGTGCCAGCAGCTTGGCAGCAACTAATGAAAAACTGTTTTTT; CDR3: CASSLAATNEKLFF
size: -; V: TRBV10-2; D: -; J: TRBJ2-2; DNA: TGCGCCAGCAGACTCCGTTCGGGGTCGAACACCGGGGAGCTGTTTTTT; CDR3: CASRLRSGSNTGELFF
size: few; V: TRBV4-1; D: -; J: TRBJ1-1; DNA: TGCGCCAGCAGCCCACAAGTGGGACACCCTGAAGCTTTCTTT; CDR3: CASSPQVGHPEAFF
size: -; V: TRBV9; D: -; J: TRBJ1-2; DNA: TGTGCCAGCAGCGTAGGGGGATGGGGAGGGGATGGCTACACCTTC; CDR3: CASSVGGWGGDGYTF
size: -; V: TRBV29-1; D: TRBD2; J: TRBJ2-5; DNA: TGCAGCGGGGGGGAGGGCCCAGGTGAGACCCAGTACTTC; CDR3: CSGGEGPGETQYF
size: -; V: TRBV5-6; D: -; J: TRBJ2-7; DNA: TGTGCCAGCAGCCGGGGTGGCAGGGGCTACGAGCAGTACTTC; CDR3: CASSRGGRGYEQYF
size: -; V: TRBV7-3; D: TRBD2; J: TRBJ2-1; DNA: TGTGCCAGCAGCCTGGTAGGCCTAGCGGGGGGGCGAGCCTACAATGAGCAGTTCTTC; CDR3: CASSLVGLAGGRAYNEQFF
size: -; V: TRBV9; D: -; J: TRBJ1-5; DNA: TGTGCCTCGGTGATTGGGCAGGGTGATCAGCCCCAGCATTTT; CDR3: CASVIGQGDQPQHF
size: -; V: TRBV30; D: -; J: TRBJ1-4; DNA: TGTGCCTGGAGTGTACGGGGAGGTGAACTGTTTTTT; CDR3: CAWSVRGGELFF
size: -; V: TRBV9; D: TRBD1; J: TRBJ2-7; DNA: TGTGCCAGCAGCGCATCCGACAGGGGGTTCTACGAGCAGTACTTC; CDR3: CASSASDRGFYEQYF
size: -; V: TRBV29-1; D: -; J: TRBJ2-5; DNA: TGCAGCGTTGTCAGGGTGGGAGAGACCCAGTACTTC; CDR3: CSVVRVGETQYF
size: -; V: TRBV21-1; D: -; J: TRBJ2-1; DNA: TGTGCCAGCGGGGGGCGGACAGGGGCGCGGGCTGAGCAGTTCTTC; CDR3: CASGGRTGARAEQFF
size: -; V: TRBV4-3; D: -; J: TRBJ1-1; DNA: TGCGCCAGCAGCCTTGGGCCGAACACTGAAGCTTTCTTT; CDR3: CASSLGPNTEAFF
size: once; V: TRBV30; D: TRBD1; J: TRBJ2-1; DNA: TGTGCCTGGGCGACAGGGGGGCTACATTTGATCTTC; CDR3: CAWATGGLHLIF
size: -; V: TRBV18; D: -; J: TRBJ2-3; DNA: TGTGCCAGCTCACCCACGGGGAAAAGCACAGATACGCAGTATTTT; CDR3: CASSPTGKSTDTQYF
size: -; V: TRBV30; D: -; J: TRBJ1-1; DNA: TGTGCCTGGAGTCAAACCGGGGGTTTCACTGAAGCTTTCTTT; CDR3: CAWSQTGGFTEAFF
size: -; V: TRBV7-7; D: TRBD1; J: TRBJ2-1; DNA: TGTGCCAGCAGCTTGAGGACAGGGGTTGGGAATGAGCAGTTCTTC; CDR3: CASSLRTGVGNEQFF
size: -; V: TRBV19; D: -; J: TRBJ2-7; DNA: TGTGCCAGTAGTCCCGCGGCAGGCGGGTACGAGCAGTACTTC; CDR3: CASSPAAGGYEQYF
size: -; V: TRBV27; D: TRBD1; J: TRBJ1-1; DNA: TGTGCCAGCAGTTCACCGGGACAGTTAGAAGCTTTCTTT; CDR3: CASSSPGQLEAFF
size: -; V: TRBV20-1; D: -; J: TRBJ1-2; DNA: TGCAGTGCTAGTGGAGCGGGGAGCTATGGCTACACCTTC; CDR3: CSASGAGSYGYTF
size: few; V: TRBV6-2/TRBV6-3; D: -; J: TRBJ1-1; DNA: TGTGCCAGCAGTTACTCGGCCCTTAGCATGAACACTGAAGCTTTCTTT; CDR3: CASSYSALSMNTEAFF
size: -; V: TRBV29-1; D: -; J: TRBJ1-5; DNA: TGCAGCGTTGACCAGGGACTAAATCAGCCCCAGCATTTT; CDR3: CSVDQGLNQPQHF
size: -; V: TRBV9; D: -; J: TRBJ1-2; DNA: TGTGCCAGCAGCCCCCAGGGGAACCAGGGCTATGGCTACACCTTC; CDR3: CASSPQGNQGYGYTF
size: once; V: TRBV9; D: -; J: TRBJ1-2; DNA: TGTGCCAGCAGCGTAGCTGGTGCGTATGGCTACACCTTC; CDR3: CASSVAGAYGYTF
size: once; V: TRBV15; D: TRBD2; J: TRBJ2-1; DNA: TGTGCCACCAGCAGGCCCTCTAGCGGGACAATTAGGGATGAGCAGTTCTTC; CDR3: CATSRPSSGTIRDEQFF
size: -; V: TRBV4-2; D: TRBD1; J: TRBJ1-1; DNA: TGTGCCAGCAGCCAAGCGACAGGGAAGAACACTGAAGCTTTCTTT; CDR3: CASSQATGKNTEAFF
size: -; V: TRBV11-3; D: -; J: TRBJ1-1; DNA: TGTGCCAGCAGCTTGAAGAGGAACACTGAAGCTTTCTTT; CDR3: CASSLKRNTEAFF
size: -; V: TRBV18; D: -; J: TRBJ2-7; DNA: TGTGCCAGCTCACCACGGGACATGGGTGGCGAGCAGTACTTC; CDR3: CASSPRDMGGEQYF
size: many; V: TRBV6-1; D: TRBD2; J: TRBJ2-3; DNA: TGTGCCAGCAGTGAACTAGCGGGTAGCACAGATACGCAGTATTTT; CDR3: CASSELAGSTDTQYF
size: -; V: TRBV7-9; D: TRBD2; J: TRBJ2-1; DNA: TGTGCCAGCAGCTTATGGGAGGCGGGAGGGGACAATGAGCAGTTCTTC; CDR3: CASSLWEAGGDNEQFF
size: -; V: TRBV14; D: TRBD1; J: TRBJ1-1; DNA: TGTGCCAGCAGCCGCCGGGACAGGGGGCTTCTGTACACTGAAGCTTTCTTT; CDR3: CASSRRDRGLLYTEAFF
size: once; V: TRBV27; D: TRBD2; J: TRBJ2-1; DNA: TGTGCCAGCGGACTAGCGGGGGGCAACAATGAGCAGTTCTTC; CDR3: CASGLAGGNNEQFF
size: -; V: TRBV4-3; D: -; J: TRBJ2-1; DNA: TGCGCCAGCAGCCATGGGCGGGGCAATGAGCAGTTCTTC; CDR3: CASSHGRGNEQFF
size: many; V: TRBV18; D: -; J: TRBJ2-7; DNA: TGTGCCAGCTCACCACGACTCGGCAGACTCTCCTACGAGCAGTACTTC; CDR3: CASSPRLGRLSYEQYF
size: -; V: TRBV6-2/TRBV6-3; D: TRBD2; J: TRBJ2-7; DNA: TGTGCCAGCAGTGATGTACCGGGGCTAGCGGGAAGGGAGCAGTACTTC; CDR3: CASSDVPGLAGREQYF
size: -; V: TRBV27; D: -; J: TRBJ1-1; DNA: TGTGCCAGCAGTTTAGTAGGGGGCACTGAAGCTTTCTTT; CDR3: CASSLVGGTEAFF
size: -; V: TRBV29-1; D: TRBD2; J: TRBJ2-2; DNA: TGCAGCGTTGGATTTGTCCGGGAGGGCCAAACGAACACCGGGGAGCTGTTTTTT; CDR3: CSVGFVREGQTNTGELFF
size: -; V: TRBV9; D: TRBD2; J: TRBJ2-1; DNA: TGTGCCAGCAGCCCTCTAGTAGGCGGGGGGTCAGAGCAGTTCTTC; CDR3: CASSPLVGGGSEQFF
size: -; V: TRBV19; D: -; J: TRBJ2-3; DNA: TGTGCCAGTAGTAGTTCTAACAGGTATACGCAGTATTTT; CDR3: CASSSSNRYTQYF
size: -; V: TRBV5-1; D: TRBD1; J: TRBJ1-2; DNA: TGCGCCAGCAGCTTGGGAGGGGGCTCCTTAAATGGCTACACCTTC; CDR3: CASSLGGGSLNGYTF
size: -; V: TRBV7-2; D: TRBD2; J: TRBJ2-7; DNA: TGTGCCATCCAGGCTAGCGGGAGGTACGAGCAGTACTTC; CDR3: CAIQASGRYEQYF
size: -; V: TRBV7-2; D: TRBD1; J: TRBJ2-3; DNA: TGTGCCAGCAGCTTACCGACAGGGACAGATACGCAGTATTTT; CDR3: CASSLPTGTDTQYF
size: once; V: TRBV27; D: TRBD1; J: TRBJ2-7; DNA: TGTGCCAGCAGAAGGGGACAGATATACGAGCAGTACTTC; CDR3: CASRRGQIYEQYF
size: few; V: TRBV7-9; D: -; J: TRBJ1-1; DNA: TGTGCCAGCAGCTACAAAGGGGGCACTGAAGCTTTCTTT; CDR3: CASSYKGGTEAFF
size: -; V: TRBV27; D: -; J: TRBJ1-3; DNA: TGTGCCAGCAGTTTAACCCCCGCCCTAGGGGACACCATATATTTT; CDR3: CASSLTPALGDTIYF
size: -; V: TRBV7-2; D: -; J: TRBJ2-1; DNA: TGTGCCAGCAGCACCCCCGGCCGGGGGAGTTACAATGAGCAGTTCTTC; CDR3: CASSTPGRGSYNEQFF
size: -; V: TRBV19; D: -; J: TRBJ1-5; DNA: TGTGCCAGTAGTATAGGAACATTAAGCAATCAGCCCCAGCATTTT; CDR3: CASSIGTLSNQPQHF
size: -; V: TRBV6-5; D: -; J: TRBJ1-1; DNA: TGTGCCACCGCGTCCACAAGTAGCGCTGAAGCTTTCTTT; CDR3: CATASTSSAEAFF
size: -; V: TRBV29-1; D: -; J: TRBJ1-2; DNA: TGCAGCGTTGGCCCCAGGGATGGCTACACCTTC; CDR3: CSVGPRDGYTF
size: few; V: TRBV7-2; D: -; J: TRBJ1-4; DNA: TGTGCCAGCAGCTTAATTGCTGGGCTCAGGGGTGAAAAACTGTTTTTT; CDR3: CASSLIAGLRGEKLFF
size: -; V: TRBV11-2; D: -; J: TRBJ2-2; DNA: TGTGCCAGCAGCCGCGGCACCGGGGAGCTGTTTTTT; CDR3: CASSRGTGELFF
size: -; V: TRBV18; D: -; J: TRBJ1-1; DNA: TGTGCCAGCCACACAGGGCTCATGAACACTGAAGCTTTCTTT; CDR3: CASHTGLMNTEAFF
size: -; V: TRBV10-1; D: -; J: TRBJ2-3; DNA: TGCGCCAGCAGTGAAAATCTGGGGGGTGGCACAGATACGCAGTATTTT; CDR3: CASSENLGGGTDTQYF